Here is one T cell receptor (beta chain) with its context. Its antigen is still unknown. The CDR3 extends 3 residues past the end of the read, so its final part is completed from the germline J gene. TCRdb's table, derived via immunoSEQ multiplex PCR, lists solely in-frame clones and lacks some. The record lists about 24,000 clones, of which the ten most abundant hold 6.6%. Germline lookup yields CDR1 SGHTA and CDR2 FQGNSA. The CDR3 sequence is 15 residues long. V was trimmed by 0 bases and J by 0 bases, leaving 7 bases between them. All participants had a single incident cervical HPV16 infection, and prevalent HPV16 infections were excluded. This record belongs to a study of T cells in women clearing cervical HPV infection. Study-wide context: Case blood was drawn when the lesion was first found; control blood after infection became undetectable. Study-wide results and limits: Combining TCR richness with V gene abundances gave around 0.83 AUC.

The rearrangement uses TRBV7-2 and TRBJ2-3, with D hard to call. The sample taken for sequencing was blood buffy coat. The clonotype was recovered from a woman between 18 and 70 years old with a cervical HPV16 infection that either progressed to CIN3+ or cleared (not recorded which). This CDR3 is CASSLAGPSTDTQYF. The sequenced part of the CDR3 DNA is TGTGCCAGCAGCTTAGCTGGGCCAAGCACAGATACG.